This T cell receptor beta chain emerged from a study of beta chain features in type 1 diabetes. The sequenced template was cDNA made from the entire isolated RNA. Naive, central memory and regulatory T cell samples averaged about 3.4 million reads. Assay: immunoSEQ multiplex PCR; the TCRdb copy retains only in-frame clones and omits some. The sample carries under 300,000 clones, around 24% recorded once. Regarding the study as a whole: Still unanswered here is whether HLA type influences TCRB rearrangement. All four CD4+ subsets from Type 1 diabetes patients carried moderately but significantly shorter TCRB CDR3s. Comparison showed that naive, central memory and Treg TCRB repertoires appeared more similar among patients than among healthy donors.

V lost 6 bases to trimming and J lost 0 bases; unmatched junction nucleotides: 0. The CDR3 consists of 13 residues. Germline-derived CDR1 and CDR2 are SGHTA and FQGTGA. This clone was observed a few times. What it recognizes is unknown. The gene calls are TRBV7-3 and TRBJ2-3, with 7 nucleotides matching TRBD2. The sample consisted of naive CD4+ T cells from blood. The receptor comes from a woman under 40 with type 1 diabetes. The chain's CDR3 is CASSSGSTDTQYF. Written as DNA, the CDR3 is TGTGCCAGCAGTAGCGGGAGCACAGATACGCAGTATTTT.